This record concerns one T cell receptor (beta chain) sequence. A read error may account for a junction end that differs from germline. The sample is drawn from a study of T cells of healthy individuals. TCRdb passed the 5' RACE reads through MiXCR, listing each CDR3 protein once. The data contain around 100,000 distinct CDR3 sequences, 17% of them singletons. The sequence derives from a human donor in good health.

The chain's CDR3 is CASSEDTGGIGTGELFF. CDR3 DNA: TGCGCCAGCAGCGAAGACACAGGGGGAATTGGCACCGGGGAGCTGTTTTTT. The chain combines TRBV4-3 with TRBJ2-2; 8 positions agree with TRBD1. Germline assignment: CDR1 LGHNA and CDR2 YSLEER. The CDR3 is 17 residues long.